The rows below give T cell receptor beta chains drawn from one sample of a study of OX40 agonist ivuxolimab in advanced cancers. Repertoires were generated with immunoSEQ multiplex PCR, while TCRdb's copy carries only in-frame clones and drops some. Among under 85,000 clones, 85% to 95% were seen once, and the ten largest hold approximately 0.7%. The sample here was CD4+ or CD8+ T cells sorted from blood, taken in a trial of the OX40 agonist ivuxolimab. The receptors derive from an adult with an advanced solid tumor such as melanoma, head and neck, liver or kidney cancer. Each CDR3 is given with its conserved first and last residue. Fields, in order: D gene, J gene, clone size, V gene, CDR3 DNA, CDR3 protein. A D gene is named only where the DNA matches it firmly. Clone size is not always given. Where it is, it says once, few, many or a class for expanded clones.

d_call: TRBD1
j_call: TRBJ1-1
clone_size: NA
v_call: TRBV7-9
cdr3_nt: TGTGCCAGCAGGCGATCCGGGACAGAGAAGAACACTGAAGCTTTCTTT
cdr3_aa: CASRRSGTEKNTEAFF

d_call: TRBD2
j_call: TRBJ2-1
clone_size: NA
v_call: TRBV27
cdr3_nt: TGTGCCAGCAGTTTAGCGGGAGGGCCTTGGGATGAGCAGTTCTTC
cdr3_aa: CASSLAGGPWDEQFF

d_call: NA
j_call: TRBJ1-4
clone_size: NA
v_call: TRBV7-9
cdr3_nt: TGTGCCAGCAGCTTTACGGCAGGGGAAAATGAAAAACTGTTTTTT
cdr3_aa: CASSFTAGENEKLFF

d_call: NA
j_call: TRBJ2-3
clone_size: NA
v_call: TRBV7-9
cdr3_nt: TGTGCCAGCAGCTTAGGGACTTCCGCAGATACGCAGTATTTT
cdr3_aa: CASSLGTSADTQYF

d_call: NA
j_call: TRBJ1-1
clone_size: NA
v_call: TRBV28
cdr3_nt: TGTGCCAGCGGAGCGAAAGAGAGGTACAGGGTTACGAGGCTTACTGAAGCTTTCTTT
cdr3_aa: CASGAKERYRVTRLTEAFF

d_call: TRBD2
j_call: TRBJ2-7
clone_size: NA
v_call: TRBV28
cdr3_nt: TGTGCCAGCAGCAACGGGGGACTAGTCCCCGAGCAGTACTTC
cdr3_aa: CASSNGGLVPEQYF

d_call: NA
j_call: TRBJ1-2
clone_size: NA
v_call: TRBV18
cdr3_nt: TGTGCCAGCTCATTATCACAGGGCGCGTTTATAGGAGACTATGGCTACACCTTC
cdr3_aa: CASSLSQGAFIGDYGYTF

d_call: NA
j_call: TRBJ2-4
clone_size: NA
v_call: TRBV5-1
cdr3_nt: TGCGCCAGCAGTCCCGAGGTCAGCTTAGCCAAAAACATTCAGTACTTC
cdr3_aa: CASSPEVSLAKNIQYF

d_call: NA
j_call: TRBJ2-5
clone_size: NA
v_call: TRBV5-5
cdr3_nt: TGTGCCAGCAGCTTGGCCAGCCCTCGGACAGGGAGGGTCTGGTACTTC
cdr3_aa: CASSLASPRTGRVWYF

d_call: TRBD1
j_call: TRBJ2-1
clone_size: NA
v_call: TRBV19
cdr3_nt: TGTGCCAGTAGTATGGACAGGGGGCTGGTCAATGAGCAGTTCTTC
cdr3_aa: CASSMDRGLVNEQFF

d_call: NA
j_call: TRBJ2-5
clone_size: NA
v_call: TRBV9
cdr3_nt: TGTGCCAGCAGCGTATACCAGGGGGAGACCCAGTACTTC
cdr3_aa: CASSVYQGETQYF

d_call: NA
j_call: TRBJ2-1
clone_size: once
v_call: TRBV7-2
cdr3_nt: TGTGCCAGCAGCTCCAGCGGAGATTACTACAATGAGCAGTTCTTC
cdr3_aa: CASSSSGDYYNEQFF

d_call: NA
j_call: TRBJ1-3
clone_size: NA
v_call: TRBV7-2
cdr3_nt: TGTGCCAGCAGACCAGATACTTTTCCTGGAAACACCATATATTTT
cdr3_aa: CASRPDTFPGNTIYF

d_call: NA
j_call: TRBJ1-3
clone_size: NA
v_call: TRBV9
cdr3_nt: TGTGCCAGCAGCGAGGACATAGGAAACACCATATATTTT
cdr3_aa: CASSEDIGNTIYF

d_call: TRBD1
j_call: TRBJ2-4
clone_size: once
v_call: TRBV15
cdr3_nt: TGTGCCACCAGCAGAGATGGACAGGGACCCATAGCCAAAAACATTCAGTACTTC
cdr3_aa: CATSRDGQGPIAKNIQYF

d_call: NA
j_call: TRBJ1-5
clone_size: NA
v_call: TRBV5-6
cdr3_nt: TGTGCCAGCAGCGGAGGGTTTAATCAGCCCCAGCATTTT
cdr3_aa: CASSGGFNQPQHF

d_call: TRBD2
j_call: TRBJ2-1
clone_size: NA
v_call: TRBV9
cdr3_nt: TGTGCCAGCAGACCCGCCGCGGCTAGCGGGAACTATGAGCAGTTCTTC
cdr3_aa: CASRPAAASGNYEQFF

d_call: NA
j_call: TRBJ1-4
clone_size: NA
v_call: TRBV7-6
cdr3_nt: TGTGCCAGCAGCTCGACAGCAATTAATGCAAAACTGTTTTTT
cdr3_aa: CASSSTAINAKLFF

d_call: NA
j_call: TRBJ2-3
clone_size: once
v_call: TRBV5-1
cdr3_nt: TGCGCCAGCAGCTTGGGCGGTCAAGCGAATACGCAGTATTTT
cdr3_aa: CASSLGGQANTQYF

d_call: TRBD2
j_call: TRBJ2-1
clone_size: NA
v_call: TRBV7-8
cdr3_nt: TGTGCCAGCAGCTTAACCTGGCGGCGGGAGGGCCGCGGGAATGAGCAGTTCTTC
cdr3_aa: CASSLTWRREGRGNEQFF

d_call: NA
j_call: TRBJ1-3
clone_size: NA
v_call: TRBV18
cdr3_nt: TGTGCCAGCTCACCTTACCCTAAGGTCGGAAACACCATATATTTT
cdr3_aa: CASSPYPKVGNTIYF

d_call: NA
j_call: TRBJ2-7
clone_size: few
v_call: TRBV4-2
cdr3_nt: TGTGCCAGCAGCCCAGAACCAGGGGCCGAGCAGTACTTC
cdr3_aa: CASSPEPGAEQYF

d_call: NA
j_call: TRBJ2-3
clone_size: NA
v_call: TRBV4-2
cdr3_nt: TGTGCCAGCAGCCAATTCCCCACAGATACGCAGTATTTT
cdr3_aa: CASSQFPTDTQYF

d_call: TRBD1
j_call: TRBJ1-2
clone_size: NA
v_call: TRBV7-9
cdr3_nt: TGTGCCAGCAGCCCCTCAGGGGGCCGAGGCTACACCTTC
cdr3_aa: CASSPSGGRGYTF

d_call: NA
j_call: TRBJ2-1
clone_size: NA
v_call: TRBV5-1
cdr3_nt: TGCGCCAGCAGCTTTACCCTTTCCTACAATGAGCAGTTCTTC
cdr3_aa: CASSFTLSYNEQFF

d_call: NA
j_call: TRBJ1-5
clone_size: NA
v_call: TRBV7-2
cdr3_nt: TGTGCCAGCAGCTTAGGACAGGAAGGGAGTCAGCCCCAGCATTTT
cdr3_aa: CASSLGQEGSQPQHF

d_call: TRBD1
j_call: TRBJ1-4
clone_size: NA
v_call: TRBV2
cdr3_nt: TGTACCAGCAGGGATAAGACAGGGCGTAATGAAAAACTGTTTTTT
cdr3_aa: CTSRDKTGRNEKLFF

d_call: NA
j_call: TRBJ2-1
clone_size: few
v_call: TRBV7-2
cdr3_nt: TGTGCCAGCAGCTTTGCTAGCGCCTCCTACAATGAGCAGTTCTTC
cdr3_aa: CASSFASASYNEQFF

d_call: TRBD2
j_call: TRBJ2-1
clone_size: NA
v_call: TRBV28
cdr3_nt: TGTGCCAGCAGCCCTAGCGGGAGTGGGTACAATGAGCAGTTCTTC
cdr3_aa: CASSPSGSGYNEQFF

d_call: TRBD1
j_call: TRBJ2-7
clone_size: NA
v_call: TRBV6-1
cdr3_nt: TGTGCCAGCAGGGGACCGGGACAGGGGACCTACGAGCAGTACTTC
cdr3_aa: CASRGPGQGTYEQYF

d_call: NA
j_call: TRBJ1-6
clone_size: NA
v_call: TRBV28
cdr3_nt: TGTGCCAGCAGGGGAGGAAAGCCGACTTCACCCCTCCACTTT
cdr3_aa: CASRGGKPTSPLHF

d_call: TRBD1
j_call: TRBJ2-3
clone_size: NA
v_call: TRBV7-2
cdr3_nt: TGTGCCAGCAGCTCTCGACAGGGCGCCGATACGCAGTATTTT
cdr3_aa: CASSSRQGADTQYF

d_call: NA
j_call: TRBJ1-4
clone_size: NA
v_call: TRBV6-1
cdr3_nt: TGTGCCAGCAGTGTGGAGACAGGCCCCACTGAAAAACTGTTTTTT
cdr3_aa: CASSVETGPTEKLFF

d_call: TRBD1
j_call: TRBJ2-7
clone_size: NA
v_call: TRBV7-2
cdr3_nt: TGTGCCAGCAGACGAACCGGGACAGGGTCCTACGAGCAGTACTTC
cdr3_aa: CASRRTGTGSYEQYF

d_call: TRBD1
j_call: TRBJ2-4
clone_size: NA
v_call: TRBV11-3
cdr3_nt: TGTGCCAGCAGCCCGGCAGGGGGCGCCGCCAAAAACATTCAGTACTTC
cdr3_aa: CASSPAGGAAKNIQYF

d_call: NA
j_call: TRBJ2-7
clone_size: once
v_call: TRBV2
cdr3_nt: TGTGCCAGCAGTTACCCTGTGGGAAACTACGAGCAGTACTTC
cdr3_aa: CASSYPVGNYEQYF

d_call: TRBD2
j_call: TRBJ2-7
clone_size: NA
v_call: TRBV6-1
cdr3_nt: TGTGCCAGCATAGCGGGAGTGCGGGAGCAGTACTTC
cdr3_aa: CASIAGVREQYF

d_call: NA
j_call: TRBJ2-7
clone_size: once
v_call: TRBV7-9
cdr3_nt: TGTGCCAGCAGCACCGGCCTCGAGCAGTACTTC
cdr3_aa: CASSTGLEQYF

d_call: NA
j_call: TRBJ2-3
clone_size: NA
v_call: TRBV7-8
cdr3_nt: TGTGCCAGCAGCTTAGGATTGGGCACAGATACGCAGTATTTT
cdr3_aa: CASSLGLGTDTQYF

d_call: NA
j_call: TRBJ1-1
clone_size: NA
v_call: TRBV6-5
cdr3_nt: TGTGCCAGCGTTGGGAACACTGAAGCTTTCTTT
cdr3_aa: CASVGNTEAFF